These 28 T cell receptor beta chains were all obtained from the same sample, sequenced in a study of blood T cell repertoires in COVID-19. TCRdb's table, derived via immunoSEQ multiplex PCR, lists solely in-frame clones and lacks some. The table lists under 500,000 clones, approximately 90% of them singletons, with roughly 4.3% in the top ten. Sample: peripheral blood. These receptor sequences come from a woman aged 25 to 45 with acute or convalescent COVID-19.

This clone was detected a few times. This chain uses TRBV4-1 with TRBJ2-3; 8 bases are a match to TRBD2. J lost 0 bases, V lost 4 bases, and 15 bases had no gene match. There are 19 residues in the CDR3. Germline V lookup: CDR1 MGHRA, CDR2 YSYEKL. CDR3 loop: CASSPPFGRGARSTDTQYF. CDR3 in DNA: TGCGCCAGCAGCCCTCCTTTCGGGCGGGGGGCAAGAAGCACAGATACGCAGTATTTT.

This chain connects TRBV7-9 to TRBJ2-2; D is ambiguous. V lost 1 base and J lost 0, with 3 bases in between. CDR1 is SEHNR, CDR2 FQNEAQ, per germline (reference sequence). This CDR3 is 14 amino acids long. The chain's CDR3 is CASSLVANTGELFF. CDR3 nucleotide sequence: TGTGCCAGCAGCTTAGTCGCGAACACCGGGGAGCTGTTTTTT.

This rearrangement joins TRBV2 to TRBJ1-5; D is possibly TRBD1 (5 bases). The germline V gene has CDR1 SNHLY and CDR2 FYNNEI. V dropped 4 bases and J dropped 5 bases, with 6 bases sitting between them. This CDR3 comprises 12 residues. The CDR3 spells CASSGGDQPQHF. As DNA, the CDR3 is TGTGCCAGCAGTGGGGGGGATCAGCCCCAGCATTTT.

The chain employs TRBV6-5 and TRBJ1-5; D remains unclear. The germline gives CDR1 MNHEY, CDR2 SVGAGI. Trimming removed 4 bases from V and 10 bases from J, with 17 bases in between. The CDR3 covers 14 residues. The CDR3 bases are TGTGCCAGCAGTTCCCTCCGGACTGAGGGACCCCAGCATTTT. This sequence encodes CASSSLRTEGPQHF.

The chain joins TRBV7-6 to TRBJ2-3, with 10 nucleotides matching TRBD2. Germline V gene lookup returns CDR1 SGHVS and CDR2 FNYEAQ. V dropped 4 bases and J dropped 1; count of bases not matched to a gene: 5. The CDR3 spans 16 residues. The CDR3 DNA follows: TGTGCCAGCAGCTCCCGTCTAGCGGGGGGCACAGATACGCAGTATTTT. It codes for CASSSRLAGGTDTQYF.

This chain connects TRBV6-2 or TRBV6-3 to TRBJ1-6, with D unclear. Trimming shortened V by 6 bases and J by 9 bases, and 15 bases separated the two germline ends. This CDR3 has 14 residues. CDR1 is MNHEY, CDR2 SVGEGT, per germline. The CDR3 DNA reads TGTGCCAGCAGCATCGGGCTTCGGGGTTCACCCCTCCACTTT. It translates to CASSIGLRGSPLHF.

The chain is built from TRBV15 and TRBJ1-5; 9 bases are shared with TRBD1. CDR1 is LNHNV and CDR2 is YYDKDF in the germline V gene (reference sequence). The ends lost 0 bases at V and 6 bases at J; junction bases unmatched: 12. The CDR3 has 18 residues. The CDR3, as DNA: TGTGCCACCAGCAGAGAAGCCTCACCCTACAGGGGGCCTCAGCCCCAGCATTTT. Translation: CATSREASPYRGPQPQHF.

This clone was detected only once. This chain connects TRBV7-3 to TRBJ2-2; maybe TRBD1 (5 bases). CDR1 is SGHTA and CDR2 is FQGTGA in the germline V gene. The CDR3 length is 15 residues. V was shortened by 0 bases and J by 0 bases, with 5 bases between the two germline ends. The CDR3 protein is CASSLTGPNTGELFF. CDR3 coding DNA: TGTGCCAGCAGCTTAACGGGGCCGAACACCGGGGAGCTGTTTTTT.

The chain links TRBV4-2 to TRBJ1-6; 9 nucleotides align to TRBD1. Per the germline V gene, CDR1 is LGHNA and CDR2 is YNFKEQ. Losses at the gene ends were 1 base for V and 10 bases for J; bases not matched to a gene: 11. This CDR3 has 17 amino acids. This chain's CDR3 is CASSQGPSQGAGSPLHF. CDR3 bases: TGTGCCAGCAGCCAAGGCCCTTCACAGGGGGCAGGATCACCCCTCCACTTT.

The gene calls are TRBV9 and TRBJ2-2; 7 bases fit TRBD1. Losses at the gene ends were 4 bases for V and 1 base for J; bases not matched to a gene: 7. From germline, CDR1 is SGDLS and CDR2 YYNGEE. CDR3 length equals 16 residues. The CDR3 is CASSSRRQGNTGELFF. CDR3 DNA: TGTGCCAGCAGCTCACGAAGACAGGGGAACACCGGGGAGCTGTTTTTT.

This clone was recorded at least ten times. The rearrangement links TRBV20-1 to TRBJ2-1; 7 bases align to TRBD1. J was trimmed by 7 bases and V by 3 bases; bases with no gene match: 6. From germline, CDR1 is DFQATT and CDR2 SNEGSKA (reference sequence). The CDR3 has 13 amino acids. CDR3 sequence: CSASGQVRNEQFF. The DNA of the CDR3 is TGCAGTGCTAGTGGACAGGTTAGGAATGAGCAGTTCTTC.

The rearrangement uses TRBV11-2 and TRBJ2-3; the match to TRBD1 covers 7 bases. Per the germline V gene, CDR1 is SGHAT and CDR2 is FQNNGV. The V and J ends lost 1 base and 1 base, in that order; junction bases with no gene match: 2. This CDR3 has 15 amino acids. In nucleotides, the CDR3 is TGTGCCAGCAGCTTAGGACAGGGCCGCACAGATACGCAGTATTTT. This gives the protein CASSLGQGRTDTQYF.

The rearrangement links TRBV9 to TRBJ2-1; 11 nucleotides align to TRBD2. The CDR3 extends over 16 amino acids. V gave up 4 bases and J gave up 8 bases; unmatched junction bases: 11. Germline values: CDR1 SGDLS, CDR2 YYNGEE. This CDR3 reads CASSLYPSGGHDEQFF. CDR3 DNA: TGTGCCAGCAGCCTCTACCCTAGCGGGGGGCATGATGAGCAGTTCTTC.

This chain uses TRBV6-5 with TRBJ1-3; D not resolved. Trimming removed 10 bases at V and 1 base at J, with 11 bases between. Germline V lookup: CDR1 MNHEY, CDR2 SVGAGI. The CDR3 consists of 13 residues. The CDR3: CANHPDSGNTIYF. The CDR3 DNA sequence: TGTGCCAACCATCCAGATTCTGGAAACACCATATATTTT.

The chain couples TRBV5-4 to TRBJ1-1, with 7 bases aligning to TRBD1. V lost 4 bases and J lost 1; bases outside the gene matches: 4. Germline V gene lookup returns CDR1 SGHNT and CDR2 YYREEE (reference sequence). This CDR3 is built from 14 residues. CDR3 in amino acids: CASSPPGGNTEAFF. The DNA for the CDR3 is TGTGCCAGCAGCCCGCCAGGGGGGAACACTGAAGCTTTCTTT.

V and J are TRBV10-2 and TRBJ2-7; tentatively, D is TRBD1 (6 bases). Looked up from germline, CDR1 is WSHSY and CDR2 is SAAADI. The CDR3 loop spans 14 amino acids. Deletions cut 3 bases from V and 7 bases from J, with 16 bases between. CDR3 coding DNA: TGCGCCAGCAGTGATTCAGGGGATGGAGGTGAGCAGTACTTC. It yields the protein CASSDSGDGGEQYF.

The chain joins TRBV3-1 (or the pseudogene TRBV3-2) to TRBJ2-7; no reliable D call. V was pared by 0 bases and J by 3 bases, with 6 bases between. Germline V gene sequence: CDR1 LGHDT, CDR2 YNNKEL (reference sequence). The CDR3 is 13 amino acids. CDR3 nucleotide sequence: TGTGCCAGCAGCCAAGAGAACGGCTACGAGCAGTACTTC. Its protein is CASSQENGYEQYF.

V is TRBV7-2 and J is TRBJ1-6; the D is unclear. The CDR3 has 15 residues. V shed 0 bases and J shed 5 bases, with 8 bases lying between them. Germline V gene sequence: CDR1 SGHTA, CDR2 FQGNSA. CDR3 in DNA: TGTGCCAGCAGCTTAGCGCGAGCGAATAATTCACCCCTCCACTTT. Translated, it gives CASSLARANNSPLHF.

The genes are TRBV12-5 and TRBJ1-1, with 11 positions matching TRBD1. Looked up from germline, CDR1 is LGHNT and CDR2 is FRNRAP. The CDR3 consists of 15 residues. V was pared by 6 bases and J by 6 bases, with 9 bases of the junction left unmatched. CDR3 nucleotide sequence: TGTGCTAGTGGCCTCTGGACAGGGGGCGTATCTGAAGCTTTCTTT. This translates into CASGLWTGGVSEAFF. The whole variable domain, remainder taken from reference TRBV12-5 and TRBJ1-1, is DARVTQTPRHKVTEMGQEVTMRCQPILGHNTVFWYRQTMMQGLELLAYFRNRAPLDDSGMPKDRFSAEMPDATLATLKIQPSEPRDSAVYFCASGLWTGGVSEAFFGQGTRLTVV.

The V gene is TRBV30, the J gene TRBJ1-2, with D maybe TRBD1 (5 bases). V was pared by 5 bases and J by 4 bases, with 14 bases between. The CDR3 is 13 amino acids. Germline V gene lookup returns CDR1 GTSNPN and CDR2 SVGIG (reference sequence). The CDR3 loop reads CAWSPGGIYGYTF. In DNA form, the CDR3 reads TGTGCCTGGTCCCCCGGGGGGATCTATGGCTACACCTTC. The full variable domain, with the rest looked up from reference TRBV30 and TRBJ1-2, is SQTIHQWPATLVQPVGSPLSLECTVEGTSNPNLYWYRQAAGRGLQLLFYSVGIGQISSEVPQNLSASRPQDRQFILSSKKLLLSDSGFYLCAWSPGGIYGYTFGSGTRLTVV.

This clone has just one count. The J gene is TRBJ2-3, the V gene TRBV19, with 8 bases that match TRBD1. Germline CDR1 reads LNHDA; CDR2 reads SQIVND (reference sequence). The trim removed 10 bases at V and 3 bases at J, leaving 6 bases unmatched. This CDR3 comprises 13 residues. CDR3 DNA sequence: TGTGCCATCGAGGACAGGGATACAGATACGCAGTATTTT. Translated: CAIEDRDTDTQYF.

The chain uses TRBV27 and TRBJ1-4, with D possibly matching TRBD1 (6 bases). Germline lookup yields CDR1 MNHEY and CDR2 SMNVEV (reference sequence). The CDR3 loop spans 15 amino acids. Trimming cost V 6 bases and J 8 bases, with 19 bases left between them. The DNA of the CDR3 is TGTGCCAGCAGCCTCCTGGGGGCAGGGAGCGAAAAACTGTTTTTT. Its translation: CASSLLGAGSEKLFF.

This chain uses TRBV10-3 with TRBJ1-5; tentatively, D is TRBD1 (5 bases). The germline gives CDR1 ENHRY, CDR2 SYGVKD. Trimming took off 7 bases at V and 10 bases at J, with 17 bases between the two ends. The CDR3 loop spans 13 amino acids. The CDR3 loop is CAIKSPGVKPQHF. The CDR3 DNA follows: TGTGCCATCAAGAGCCCGGGGGTAAAACCCCAGCATTTT.

V is TRBV5-6 and J is TRBJ2-2; D may be TRBD2 (5 bases). With 2 bases removed from V and 4 bases from J, the gap between germline ends came to 15 bases. Germline-derived CDR1 and CDR2 are SGHDT and YYEEEE. The CDR3 sequence is 16 residues long. The CDR3 loop reads CASSFGTGGGTGELFF. CDR3 nucleotides: TGTGCCAGCAGCTTCGGAACCGGTGGAGGCACCGGGGAGCTGTTTTTT.

The chain has TRBV10-1 and TRBJ1-1; 7 bases match TRBD1. This CDR3 region has 14 residues. J lost 1 base, V lost 5 bases, and 4 bases had no gene match. Germline V gene sequence: CDR1 WNHNN, CDR2 SYGVQD (reference sequence). CDR3 amino acids: CASSPSGGNTEAFF. The CDR3 DNA follows: TGCGCCAGCAGTCCCTCAGGGGGGAACACTGAAGCTTTCTTT.

The chain carries TRBV30 and TRBJ1-2; D might be TRBD1 (5 bases). V was trimmed by 3 bases and J by 0 bases, leaving 14 bases between them. Germline loops: CDR1 GTSNPN, CDR2 SVGIG (reference sequence). This CDR3 region has 15 residues. The CDR3 protein is CAWSDLQGTNYGYTF. The CDR3 region has the DNA TGTGCCTGGAGCGACCTCCAGGGCACTAACTATGGCTACACCTTC.

This clone showed up just once. The chain is built from TRBV5-1 and TRBJ1-3; TRBD1 is a possible D gene (5 bases). The V and J ends lost 0 bases and 0 bases respectively, with 10 bases between them. The CDR3 sequence is 16 residues long. Germline assignment: CDR1 SGHRS and CDR2 YFSETQ. The CDR3 nucleotides read TGCGCCAGCAGCTTGGCGGGGGTCGGCTCTGGAAACACCATATATTTT. Translated, it gives CASSLAGVGSGNTIYF. Complete variable domain (other parts from reference TRBV5-1 and TRBJ1-3): KAGVTQTPRYLIKTRGQQVTLSCSPISGHRSVSWYQQTPGQGLQFLFEYFSETQRNKGNFPGRFSGRQFSNSRSEMNVSTLELGDSALYLCASSLAGVGSGNTIYFGEGSWLTVV.

The genes are TRBV18 and TRBJ2-7; 7 bases line up with TRBD1. Per the germline V gene, CDR1 is KGHSH and CDR2 is LQKENI. The V gene end was trimmed by 4 bases and the J gene end by 2 bases; junction bases not matched to a gene: 8. The CDR3 is 15 amino acids. Here the CDR3 reads CASSLSNDRAYEQYF. The CDR3 DNA sequence: TGTGCCAGCTCACTATCTAACGACAGGGCCTACGAGCAGTACTTC. The full variable domain, with the rest looked up from reference TRBV18 and TRBJ2-7, is NAGVMQNPRHLVRRRGQEARLRCSPMKGHSHVYWYRQLPEEGLKFMVYLQKENIIDESGMPKERFSAEFPKEGPSILRIQQVVRGDSAAYFCASSLSNDRAYEQYFGPGTRLTVT.